Presented here are 12 T cell receptor beta chains from one specimen sequenced in a study of cytomegalovirus exposure and HLA in healthy donors. Here immunoSEQ multiplex PCR was the method, and the copy in TCRdb shows in-frame clones only, minus some. The sample lists about 220,000 clones; 90% to 95% were seen once. The sample taken for sequencing was PBMCs. Source of these receptors: a young woman in good health and CMV-seronegative.

This chain joins TRBV2 and TRBJ2-5, with 8 bases aligning to TRBD2. The J segment lost 3 bases and the V segment lost 6 bases, leaving 6 bases of the junction unmatched. Germline V gene data show CDR1 as SNHLY and CDR2 as FYNNEI. This CDR3 is built from 14 residues. CDR3 in DNA: TGTGCCAGCAGCGGCGTCGGGGGGGAAGAGACCCAGTACTTC. Its translation is CASSGVGGEETQYF. The whole variable domain, remainder taken from reference TRBV2 and TRBJ2-5, is EPEVTQTPSHQVTQMGQEVILRCVPISNHLYFYWYRQILGQKVEFLVSFYNNEISEKSEIFDDQFSVERPDGSNFTLKIRSTKLEDSAMYFCASSGVGGEETQYFGPGTRLLVL.

This clone is a singleton in its sample. The chain couples TRBV5-6 to TRBJ2-7; 9 positions match TRBD2. CDR1 and CDR2 from the germline V gene are SGHDT and YYEEEE. This CDR3 contains 15 residues. V lost 0 bases, J lost 1 base, and 2 bases stayed unmatched. The CDR3 region is CASSLASGRSYEQYF. CDR3 coding DNA: TGTGCCAGCAGCTTGGCGAGCGGGAGGTCCTACGAGCAGTACTTC.

The chain combines TRBV5-5 with TRBJ2-3; TRBD1 matches at 8 bases. The CDR3 runs to 16 residues. The V segment lost 0 bases and the J segment 1 base; nucleotides outside the gene matches: 4. CDR1 is SGHKS, CDR2 YYEKEE, per germline (reference sequence). CDR3 DNA sequence: TGTGCCAGCAGCTTGGGGGTGACAGGGGGCACAGATACGCAGTATTTT. Amino acids: CASSLGVTGGTDTQYF.

The chain is built from TRBV30 and TRBJ1-6; D not resolved. V lost 2 bases and J lost 0, with 11 bases in between. Looked up from germline, CDR1 is GTSNPN and CDR2 is SVGIG (reference sequence). The CDR3 totals 16 residues. The chain's CDR3 is CAWSSWASSYNSPLHF. The CDR3 DNA reads as TGTGCCTGGAGTAGCTGGGCGAGCTCCTATAATTCACCCCTCCACTTT.

The J gene is TRBJ1-4, the V gene TRBV30, with D tentatively TRBD1 (6 bases). Germline V gives CDR1 GTSNPN, CDR2 SVGIG (reference sequence). With 4 bases removed from V and 8 bases from J, the gap between germline ends came to 17 bases. The CDR3 length is 14 residues. CDR3 coding DNA: TGTGCCTGGAATTTTAAGGGAGACAGGGAAAAACTGTTTTTT. It is translated as CAWNFKGDREKLFF. Combining the CDR3 with reference TRBV30 and TRBJ1-4 gives the whole variable domain SQTIHQWPATLVQPVGSPLSLECTVEGTSNPNLYWYRQAAGRGLQLLFYSVGIGQISSEVPQNLSASRPQDRQFILSSKKLLLSDSGFYLCAWNFKGDREKLFFGSGTQLSVL.

The rearrangement joins TRBV2 to TRBJ1-2, with 9 bases that match TRBD1. Germline CDR1 is SNHLY and CDR2 is FYNNEI. Trimming at V came to 6 bases and at J to 4 bases, leaving 21 bases not matched to a gene. The CDR3 loop spans 19 amino acids. The DNA for the CDR3 is TGTGCCAGCAGCGTACCCCAGTCATACAGGGGGCTCTTCATCTATGGCTACACCTTC. As protein: CASSVPQSYRGLFIYGYTF.

The chain employs TRBV27 and TRBJ2-1; TRBD2 is a possible D gene (6 bases). V was pared by 7 bases and J by 8 bases, with 18 bases between. Germline CDR1 reads MNHEY; CDR2 reads SMNVEV (reference sequence). This CDR3 comprises 14 residues. The CDR3 sequence is CASTRGLQGDEQFF. The DNA for the CDR3 is TGTGCCAGCACCCGAGGACTACAAGGCGATGAGCAGTTCTTC.

Notes on this clone: Since no conserved phenylalanine or tryptophan closes the CDR3, a read error is the likely cause. The limits of the CDR3 on the DNA are not certain, so only TCRdb's listed CDR3 is given. V is TRBV5-6 and J is TRBJ1-4; whether TRBD1, the table's D call, matches the DNA was not checked. Germline CDR1 and CDR2: SGHDT and YYEEEE. The CDR3 is 12 amino acids in total, end residues counted. Here the CDR3 reads CASSQWTGPGGI.

This CDR3 reads CASSQDRANGYTF. Here the CDR3 DNA reads TGCGCCAGCAGCCAAGACAGGGCGAATGGCTACACCTTC. The chain links TRBV4-1 to TRBJ1-2, with a weak D call TRBD1 (5 bases). The germline V gene has CDR1 MGHRA and CDR2 YSYEKL. The CDR3 covers 13 residues. Trimming left V 0 bases short and J 6 bases short, with 8 bases between.

This clone occurred once. The chain has TRBV2 and TRBJ2-3; TRBD2 agrees at 10 bases. J gave up 0 bases and V 9 bases, and 12 bases lay outside the gene matches. CDR1 SNHLY and CDR2 FYNNEI come from the germline V gene. This CDR3 region has 17 residues. DNA for the CDR3: TGTGCCAGAGGGTACGGGACTAGCGTTTATAGCACAGATACGCAGTATTTT. This encodes CARGYGTSVYSTDTQYF.

The CDR3 nucleotides are TGCAGCGTTGAGAGCTCCACGGGACTAGCGGGAGGAGAGCAGTTCTTC. Translation: CSVESSTGLAGGEQFF. The V and J genes are TRBV29-1 and TRBJ2-1; 15 bases match TRBD2. The CDR3 totals 16 residues. Germline CDR1 reads SQVTM; CDR2 reads ANQGSEA. V gave up 3 bases and J gave up 10 bases; unmatched junction bases: 10.

The chain links TRBV25-1 to TRBJ1-1; 7 bases are a match to TRBD1. The V gene end was trimmed by 4 bases and the J gene end by 4 bases; junction bases not matched to a gene: 9. Germline V gene sequence: CDR1 MGHDK, CDR2 SYGVNS. The CDR3 contains 15 residues. CDR3 sequence reads: CASSAYRGEGTEAFF. CDR3 nucleotides: TGTGCCAGCAGTGCCTACAGGGGCGAGGGCACTGAAGCTTTCTTT.